Below, one T cell receptor (beta chain) is given with its context. Its matching antigen is unknown. The library was built from about 400 ng RNA with molecular barcoded adaptors for alpha/delta and beta/gamma chains. TCRdb used MiXCR to reprocess the reads, holding one entry per CDR3 protein. The repertoire has 90,000 to 95,000 distinct CDR3 sequences, about a fifth of them found once; the top ten carry roughly 11%. This CDR3 spans 15 amino acids. J lost 7 bases, V lost 1 base, and 4 bases had no gene match. In germline, CDR1 is SGHAT, CDR2 FQNNGV. These data belong to a study of read filtering for tumor transcriptome and immune sequencing. At the time of active disease, bone marrow was collected from every patient. Findings of the study overall: Dropping single-read clonotypes raised IR-seq and RNA-seq shared-clonotype correlation. Sorted CD138-negative bone marrow cells were not purified T cells. Single-read clonotypes: roughly 86% of IR-seq clonotypes (around 3.5% of reads), about 75% of RNA-seq clonotypes (44.6% of reads).

This clonotype originated in a donor at least 40 years old with multiple myeloma. The sequenced material came from a population of CD138-negative cells sorted from bone marrow. This chain uses TRBV11-2 with TRBJ1-5, with 10 bases fitting TRBD1. CDR3 loop: CASSLGQGAMQPQHF. In DNA form, the CDR3 reads TGTGCCAGCAGCTTAGGACAGGGGGCAATGCAGCCCCAGCATTTT.